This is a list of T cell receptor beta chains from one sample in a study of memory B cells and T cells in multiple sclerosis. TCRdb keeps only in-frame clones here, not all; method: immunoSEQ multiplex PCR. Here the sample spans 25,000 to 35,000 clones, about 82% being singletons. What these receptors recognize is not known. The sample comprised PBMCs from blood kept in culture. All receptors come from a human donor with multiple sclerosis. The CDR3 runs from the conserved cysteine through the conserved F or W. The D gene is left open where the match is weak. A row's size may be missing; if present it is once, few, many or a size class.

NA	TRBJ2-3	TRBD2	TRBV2	TGTGCCAGCATCCTTCCGAGCGGGGGGGGAGATACGCAGTATTTT	CASILPSGGGDTQYF
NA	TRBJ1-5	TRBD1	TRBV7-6	TGTGCCAGCAGCTTAGAGTCGGGACAGCAAATCAATCAGCCCCAGCATTTT	CASSLESGQQINQPQHF
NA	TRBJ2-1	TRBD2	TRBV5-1	TGCGCCAGCAGCCCCCTAGCGGGATCATACAATGAGCAGTTCTTC	CASSPLAGSYNEQFF
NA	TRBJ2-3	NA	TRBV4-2	TGTGCCAGCAGCCATACAGACAGTTCCACAGATACGCAGTATTTT	CASSHTDSSTDTQYF
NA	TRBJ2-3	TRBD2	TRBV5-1	TGCGCCAGCAGCTTTGGACTCCTAGCGGGCCAGGGAGCAGATACGCAGTATTTT	CASSFGLLAGQGADTQYF
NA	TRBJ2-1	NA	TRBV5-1	TGCGCCAGCAGTGCGGGGAATGAGCAGTTCTTC	CASSAGNEQFF
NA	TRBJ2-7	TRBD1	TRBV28	TGTGCCAGCACTCCCGGTCAGGGGGCGCGGGGCGAGCAGTACTTC	CASTPGQGARGEQYF
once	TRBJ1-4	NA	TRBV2	TGTGCCAGCAGTGAAGCAGGAGCAACTAATGAAAAACTGTTTTTT	CASSEAGATNEKLFF
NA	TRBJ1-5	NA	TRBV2	TGTGCCAGCAGAGAGTGGGAACGGAGTGATAGCAATCAGCCCCAGCATTTT	CASREWERSDSNQPQHF
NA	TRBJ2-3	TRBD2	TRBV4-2	TGTGCCAGCAGCCAAGTCGGGCGAGCGGGGGCGGGCACAGATACGCAGTATTTT	CASSQVGRAGAGTDTQYF
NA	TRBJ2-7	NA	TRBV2	TGTGCCAGCCTCGGTGACAGCAACTACGAGCAGTACTTC	CASLGDSNYEQYF
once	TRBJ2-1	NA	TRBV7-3	TGTGCCAGCAGCATCCGCTCGGGGGTTGAGCAGTTCTTC	CASSIRSGVEQFF
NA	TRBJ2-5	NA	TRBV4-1	TGCGCCAGCAGCCAACCCGGGACGGAGGAGACCCAGTACTTC	CASSQPGTEETQYF
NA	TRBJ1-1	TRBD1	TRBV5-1	TGCGCCAGCAGCCGCACCGGGACAGGGGGCACTGAAGCTTTCTTT	CASSRTGTGGTEAFF
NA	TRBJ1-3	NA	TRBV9	TGTGCCAGCAGCGTGGCAGGGAGTGGAAACACCATATATTTT	CASSVAGSGNTIYF
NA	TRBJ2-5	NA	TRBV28	TGTGCCAGCAGTTTGGGTATTACGGGAGTAACTGAGACCCAGTACTTC	CASSLGITGVTETQYF
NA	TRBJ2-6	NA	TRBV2	TGTGCCAGCAGCGTTGGCCGCTCTGGGGCCAACGTCCTGACTTTC	CASSVGRSGANVLTF
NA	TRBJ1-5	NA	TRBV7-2	TGTGCCAGCAGCGAAGACAGGTTTTTAAAGCCCCAGCATTTT	CASSEDRFLKPQHF
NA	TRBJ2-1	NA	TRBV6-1	TGTGCCAGCAGTGTCGGGGGCGCCGGCCTAATCTCCTACAATGAGCAGTTCTTC	CASSVGGAGLISYNEQFF
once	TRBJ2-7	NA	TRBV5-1	TGCGCCAGCAGCTTGGTTCGGGGATACGAGCAGTACTTC	CASSLVRGYEQYF
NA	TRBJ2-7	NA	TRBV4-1	TGCGCCAGCAGCCAAGATTCTAGTGCGGCGGTCCCCTACGAGCAGTACTTC	CASSQDSSAAVPYEQYF